This T cell receptor beta chain was identified in a study of TIL therapy for anti-PD-1-resistant metastatic lung cancer. This was the immunoSEQ v3 assay. Libraries were prepared by immunoSEQ multiplex PCR; TCRdb keeps only in-frame clonotypes and omits some of them. Here the sample spans about 13,000 clones, around 69% being singletons. The CDR3 has 14 amino acids. Germline lookup yields CDR1 SGHRS and CDR2 YFSETQ. The germline V and J ends were trimmed by 6 bases and 0 bases, with 11 bases remaining between them. As for time point: pre-treatment sample, taken before nivolumab and TIL therapy. Most excised metastases sampled were pleural nodules or supraclavicular lymph nodes. Tumor harvest preceded PD-1/PD-L1 blockade, followed by nivolumab treatment.

The receptor's source is a woman aged 30 to 85 with non-small cell lung cancer. J is TRBJ2-3 and V is TRBV5-1; maybe TRBD1 (6 bases). The specimen was tumor tissue, collected at baseline. CDR3 coding DNA: TGCGCCAGCACAGGGGCTTCTAGCACAGATACGCAGTATTTT. Translated, it gives CASTGASSTDTQYF.